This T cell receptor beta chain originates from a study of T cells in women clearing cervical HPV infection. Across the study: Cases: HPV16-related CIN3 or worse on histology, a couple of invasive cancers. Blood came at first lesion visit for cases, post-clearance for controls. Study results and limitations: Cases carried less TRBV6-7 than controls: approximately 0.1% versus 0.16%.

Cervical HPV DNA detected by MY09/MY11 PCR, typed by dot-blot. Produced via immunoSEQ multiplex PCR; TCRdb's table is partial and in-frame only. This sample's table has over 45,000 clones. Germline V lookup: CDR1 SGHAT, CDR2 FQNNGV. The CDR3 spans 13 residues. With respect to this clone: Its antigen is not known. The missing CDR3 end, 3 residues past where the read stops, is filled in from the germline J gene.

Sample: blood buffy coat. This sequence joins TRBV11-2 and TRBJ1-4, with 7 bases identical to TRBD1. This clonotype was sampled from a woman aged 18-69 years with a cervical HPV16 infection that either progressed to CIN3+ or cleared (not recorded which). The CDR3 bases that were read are TGTGCCAGCAGCTTTGACAGGGTGTCACCA. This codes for CASSFDRVSP. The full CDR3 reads CASSFDRVSPLFF.